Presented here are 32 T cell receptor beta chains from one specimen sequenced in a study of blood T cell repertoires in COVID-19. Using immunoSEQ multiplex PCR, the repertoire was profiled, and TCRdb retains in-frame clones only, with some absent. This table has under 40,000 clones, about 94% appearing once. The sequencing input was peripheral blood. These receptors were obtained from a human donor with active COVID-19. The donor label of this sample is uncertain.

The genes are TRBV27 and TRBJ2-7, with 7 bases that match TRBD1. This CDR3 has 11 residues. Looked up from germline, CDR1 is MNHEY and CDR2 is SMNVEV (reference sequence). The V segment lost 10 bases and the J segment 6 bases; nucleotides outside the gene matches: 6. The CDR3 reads CATSQGSEQYF. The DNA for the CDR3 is TGTGCCACGTCACAGGGGTCCGAGCAGTACTTC.

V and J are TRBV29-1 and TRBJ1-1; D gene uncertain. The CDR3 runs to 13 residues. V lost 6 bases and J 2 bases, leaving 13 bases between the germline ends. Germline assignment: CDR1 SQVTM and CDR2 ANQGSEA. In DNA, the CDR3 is TGCAGCGTCCGATACAGCGGCAACACTGAAGCTTTCTTT. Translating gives CSVRYSGNTEAFF.

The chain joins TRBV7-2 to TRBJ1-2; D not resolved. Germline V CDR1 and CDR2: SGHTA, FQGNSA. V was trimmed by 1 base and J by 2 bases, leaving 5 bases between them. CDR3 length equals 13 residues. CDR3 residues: CASSLGRNYGYTF. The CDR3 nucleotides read TGTGCCAGCAGCTTAGGGCGGAACTATGGCTACACCTTC.

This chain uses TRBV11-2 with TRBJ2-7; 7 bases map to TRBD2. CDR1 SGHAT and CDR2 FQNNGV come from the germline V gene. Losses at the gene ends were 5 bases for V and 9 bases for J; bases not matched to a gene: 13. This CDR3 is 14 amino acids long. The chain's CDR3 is CASSPGLGGVGQYF. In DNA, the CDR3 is TGTGCCAGCAGCCCCGGACTAGGAGGTGTGGGGCAGTACTTC.

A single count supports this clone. CDR3 residues: CASSLGGVVTEAFF. The DNA of the CDR3 is TGTGCCAGCAGCTTGGGGGGGGTGGTAACTGAAGCTTTCTTT. The rearrangement uses TRBV5-4 and TRBJ1-1; a weak D match, TRBD1 (5 bases). Germline V gene lookup returns CDR1 SGHNT and CDR2 YYREEE (reference sequence). The CDR3 runs 14 residues. Trimming removed 0 bases from V and 5 bases from J, with 11 bases in between.

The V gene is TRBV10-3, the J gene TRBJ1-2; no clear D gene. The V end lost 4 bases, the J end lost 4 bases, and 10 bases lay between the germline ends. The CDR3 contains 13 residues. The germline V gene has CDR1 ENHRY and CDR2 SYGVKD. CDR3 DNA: TGTGCCATCAGTGCAGGCGGGAGCTATGGCTACACCTTC. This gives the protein CAISAGGSYGYTF.

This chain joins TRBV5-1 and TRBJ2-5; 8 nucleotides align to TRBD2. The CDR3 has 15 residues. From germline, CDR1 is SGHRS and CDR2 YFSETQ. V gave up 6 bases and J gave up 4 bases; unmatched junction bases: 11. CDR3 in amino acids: CASTPGAGGVETQYF. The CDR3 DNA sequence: TGCGCCAGCACCCCCGGTGCGGGGGGAGTAGAGACCCAGTACTTC.

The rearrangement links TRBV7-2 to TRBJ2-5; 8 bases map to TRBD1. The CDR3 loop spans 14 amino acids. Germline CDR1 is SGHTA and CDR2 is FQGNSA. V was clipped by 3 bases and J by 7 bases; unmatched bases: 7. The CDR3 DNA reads TGTGCCAGCAGCTTCCGGGACAGGCCGGGGACCCAGTACTTC. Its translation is CASSFRDRPGTQYF.

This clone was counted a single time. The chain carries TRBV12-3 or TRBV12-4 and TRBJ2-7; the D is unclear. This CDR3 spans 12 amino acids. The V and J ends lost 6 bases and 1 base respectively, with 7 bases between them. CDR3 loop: CASSPGSYEQYF. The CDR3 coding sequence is TGTGCCAGCAGCCCCGGGTCCTACGAGCAGTACTTC.

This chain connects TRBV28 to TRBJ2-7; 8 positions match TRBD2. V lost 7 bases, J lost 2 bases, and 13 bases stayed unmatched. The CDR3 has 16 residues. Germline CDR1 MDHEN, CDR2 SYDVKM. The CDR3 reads CASTHLAGPPPYEQYF. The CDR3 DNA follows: TGTGCCAGCACTCACTTAGCGGGACCGCCCCCCTACGAGCAGTACTTC.

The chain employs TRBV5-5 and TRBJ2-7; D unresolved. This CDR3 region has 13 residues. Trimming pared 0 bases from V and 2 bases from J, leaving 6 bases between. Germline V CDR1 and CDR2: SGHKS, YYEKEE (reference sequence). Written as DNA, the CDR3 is TGTGCCAGCAGCTTGGACAGTACCTACGAGCAGTACTTC. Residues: CASSLDSTYEQYF.

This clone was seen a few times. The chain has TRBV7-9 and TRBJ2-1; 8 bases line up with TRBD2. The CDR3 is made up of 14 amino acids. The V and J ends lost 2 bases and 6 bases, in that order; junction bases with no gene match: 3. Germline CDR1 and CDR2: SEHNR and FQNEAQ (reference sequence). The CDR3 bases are TGTGCCAGCAGCTTACCGGGGGGGCCCAATGAGCAGTTCTTC. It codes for CASSLPGGPNEQFF.

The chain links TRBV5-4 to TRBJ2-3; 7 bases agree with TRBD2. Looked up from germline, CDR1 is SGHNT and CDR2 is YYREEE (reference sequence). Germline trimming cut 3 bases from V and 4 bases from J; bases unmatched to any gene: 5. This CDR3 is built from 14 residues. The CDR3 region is CASSSAGAADTQYF. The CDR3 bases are TGTGCCAGCAGCTCCGCGGGAGCGGCAGATACGCAGTATTTT.

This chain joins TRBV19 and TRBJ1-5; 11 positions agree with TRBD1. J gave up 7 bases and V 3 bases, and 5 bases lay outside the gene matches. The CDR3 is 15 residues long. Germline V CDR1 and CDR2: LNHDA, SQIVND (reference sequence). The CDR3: CASSMPGTGGQPQHF. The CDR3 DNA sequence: TGTGCCAGTAGTATGCCGGGGACAGGGGGACAGCCCCAGCATTTT.

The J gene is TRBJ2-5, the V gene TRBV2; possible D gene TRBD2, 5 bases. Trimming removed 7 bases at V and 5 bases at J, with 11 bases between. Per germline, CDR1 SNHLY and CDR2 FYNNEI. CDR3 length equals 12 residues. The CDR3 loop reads CASKEVGETQYF. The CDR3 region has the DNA TGTGCCAGCAAGGAGGTGGGGGAGACCCAGTACTTC.

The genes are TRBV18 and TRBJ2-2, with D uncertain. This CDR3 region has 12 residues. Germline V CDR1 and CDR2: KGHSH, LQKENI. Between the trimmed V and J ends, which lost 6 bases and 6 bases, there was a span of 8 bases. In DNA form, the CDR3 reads TGTGCCAGCTCCCCCGAGGCCGGGGAGCTGTTTTTT. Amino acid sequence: CASSPEAGELFF. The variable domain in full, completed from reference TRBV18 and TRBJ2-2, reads NAGVMQNPRHLVRRRGQEARLRCSPMKGHSHVYWYRQLPEEGLKFMVYLQKENIIDESGMPKERFSAEFPKEGPSILRIQQVVRGDSAAYFCASSPEAGELFFGEGSRLTVL.

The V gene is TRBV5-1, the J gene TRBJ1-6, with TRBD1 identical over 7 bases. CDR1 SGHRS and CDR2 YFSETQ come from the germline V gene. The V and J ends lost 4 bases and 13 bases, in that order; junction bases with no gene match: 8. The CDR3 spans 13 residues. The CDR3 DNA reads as TGCGCCAGCAGCCCGGACAGGTTGGGTCCCCTCCACTTT. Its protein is CASSPDRLGPLHF.

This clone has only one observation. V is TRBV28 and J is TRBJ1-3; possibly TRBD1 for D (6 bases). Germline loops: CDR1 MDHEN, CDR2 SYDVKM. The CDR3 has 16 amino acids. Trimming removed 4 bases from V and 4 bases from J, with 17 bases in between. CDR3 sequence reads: CASSSLGGGFGNTIYF. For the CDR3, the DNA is TGTGCCAGCAGTTCCCTCGGGGGGGGCTTCGGAAACACCATATATTTT.

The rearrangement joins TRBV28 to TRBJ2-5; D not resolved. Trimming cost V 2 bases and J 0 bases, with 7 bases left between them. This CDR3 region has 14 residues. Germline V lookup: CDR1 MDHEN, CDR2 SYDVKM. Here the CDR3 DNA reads TGTGCCAGCAGTTTAAACGGGTACCAAGAGACCCAGTACTTC. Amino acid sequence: CASSLNGYQETQYF.

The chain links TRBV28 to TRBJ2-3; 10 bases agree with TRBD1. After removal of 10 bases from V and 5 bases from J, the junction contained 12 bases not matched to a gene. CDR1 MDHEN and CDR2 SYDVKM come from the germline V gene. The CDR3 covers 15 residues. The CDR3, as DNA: TGTGCCATCGCTACGACAGGGGGCTTTATAGATACGCAGTATTTT. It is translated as CAIATTGGFIDTQYF.

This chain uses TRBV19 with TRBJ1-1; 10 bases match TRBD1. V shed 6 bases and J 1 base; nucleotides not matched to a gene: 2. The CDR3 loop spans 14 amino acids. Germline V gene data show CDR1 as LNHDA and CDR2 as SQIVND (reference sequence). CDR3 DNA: TGTGCCAGTAGAGGGACAGGGGCGAACACTGAAGCTTTCTTT. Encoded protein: CASRGTGANTEAFF.

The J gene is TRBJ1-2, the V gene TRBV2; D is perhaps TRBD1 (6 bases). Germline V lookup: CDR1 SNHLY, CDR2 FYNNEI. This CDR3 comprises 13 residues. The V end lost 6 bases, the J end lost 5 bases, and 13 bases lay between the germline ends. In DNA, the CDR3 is TGTGCCAGCAGCGGGAGGGGGGCTTATGGCTACACCTTC. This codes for CASSGRGAYGYTF.

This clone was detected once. DNA of the CDR3: TGTGCCAGCAGCAGGGACTACACTGAAGCTTTCTTT. It yields the protein CASSRDYTEAFF. The chain is built from TRBV7-9 and TRBJ1-1, with D possibly being TRBD1 (5 bases). The V gene's germline CDR1 is SEHNR and CDR2 FQNEAQ (reference sequence). V lost 5 bases to trimming and J lost 3 bases, with 7 bases between them. The CDR3 runs to 12 residues.

CDR3 DNA sequence: TGTGCCAGCAGCACGTCCCGGGCCTACGAGCAGTACTTC. Protein: CASSTSRAYEQYF. The V gene is TRBV6-6, the J gene TRBJ2-7, with D unresolved. Between the trimmed V and J ends, which lost 6 bases and 2 bases, there was a span of 11 bases. This CDR3 has 13 amino acids. In germline, CDR1 is MNHNY, CDR2 SVGAGI (reference sequence).

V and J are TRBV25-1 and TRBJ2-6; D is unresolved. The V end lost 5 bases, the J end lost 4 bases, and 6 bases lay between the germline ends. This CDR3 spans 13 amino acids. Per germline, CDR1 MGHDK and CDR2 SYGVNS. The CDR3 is CASSSQGANVLTF. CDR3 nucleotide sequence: TGTGCCAGCAGTTCCCAGGGGGCCAACGTCCTGACTTTC. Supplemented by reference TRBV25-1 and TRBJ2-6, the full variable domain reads EADIYQTPRYLVIGTGKKITLECSQTMGHDKMYWYQQDPGMELHLIHYSYGVNSTEKGDLSSESTVSRIRTEHFPLTLESARPSHTSQYLCASSSQGANVLTFGAGSRLTVL.

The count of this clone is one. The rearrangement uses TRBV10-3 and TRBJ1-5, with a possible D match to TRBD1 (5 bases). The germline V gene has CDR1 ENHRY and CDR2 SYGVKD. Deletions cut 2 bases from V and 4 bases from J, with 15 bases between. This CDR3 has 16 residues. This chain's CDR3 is CAISEPQGGSNQPQHF. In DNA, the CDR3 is TGTGCCATCAGTGAGCCTCAGGGAGGTAGTAATCAGCCCCAGCATTTT.

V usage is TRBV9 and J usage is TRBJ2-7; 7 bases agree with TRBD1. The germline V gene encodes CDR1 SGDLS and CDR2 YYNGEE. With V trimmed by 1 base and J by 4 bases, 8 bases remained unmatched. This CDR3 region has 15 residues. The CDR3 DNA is TGTGCCAGCAGCGTATCCGGGACAGCGAAATACGAGCAGTACTTC. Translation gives CASSVSGTAKYEQYF.

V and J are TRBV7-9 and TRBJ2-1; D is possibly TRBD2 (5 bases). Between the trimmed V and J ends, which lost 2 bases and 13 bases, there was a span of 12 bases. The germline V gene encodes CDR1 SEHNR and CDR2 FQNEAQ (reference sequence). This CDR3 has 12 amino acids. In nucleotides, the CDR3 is TGTGCCAGCAGCTTAAAGAACGGGATCCAGTTCTTC. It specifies CASSLKNGIQFF. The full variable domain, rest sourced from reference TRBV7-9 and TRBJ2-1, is DTGVSQNPRHKITKRGQNVTFRCDPISEHNRLYWYRQTLGQGPEFLTYFQNEAQLEKSRLLSDRFSAERPKGSFSTLEIQRTEQGDSAMYLCASSLKNGIQFFGPGTRLTVL.

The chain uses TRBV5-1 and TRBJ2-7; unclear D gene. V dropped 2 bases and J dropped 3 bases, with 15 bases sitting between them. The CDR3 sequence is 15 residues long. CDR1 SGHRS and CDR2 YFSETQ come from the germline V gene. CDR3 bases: TGCGCCAGCAGCTTCGGAGAGGCCCATTACTACGAGCAGTACTTC. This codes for CASSFGEAHYYEQYF.

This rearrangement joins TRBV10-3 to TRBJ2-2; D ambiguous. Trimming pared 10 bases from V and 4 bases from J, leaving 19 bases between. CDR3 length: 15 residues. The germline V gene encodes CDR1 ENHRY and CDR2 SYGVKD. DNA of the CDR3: TGTGCCACGACTGGAGTATCGCAGATCACCGGGGAGCTGTTTTTT. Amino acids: CATTGVSQITGELFF.

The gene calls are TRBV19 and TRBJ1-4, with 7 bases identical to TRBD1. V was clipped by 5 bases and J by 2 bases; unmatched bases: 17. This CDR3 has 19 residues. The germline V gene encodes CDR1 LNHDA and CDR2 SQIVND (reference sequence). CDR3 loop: CASSRPEGALLGTNEKLFF. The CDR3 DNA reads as TGTGCCAGTAGTCGCCCGGAGGGGGCGCTTTTGGGGACTAATGAAAAACTGTTTTTT.

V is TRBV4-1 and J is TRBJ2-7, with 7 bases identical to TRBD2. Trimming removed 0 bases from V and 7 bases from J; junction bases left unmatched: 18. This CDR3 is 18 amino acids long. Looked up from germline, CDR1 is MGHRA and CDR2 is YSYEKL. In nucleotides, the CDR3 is TGCGCCAGCAGCCAAGATGGACCCTCTACGGGGGGACCTAGGGAGCAGTACTTC. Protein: CASSQDGPSTGGPREQYF.